The 16 T cell receptor beta chains below come from one sample, sequenced in a study of cytomegalovirus exposure and HLA in healthy donors. The primer mix had 60 Vbeta and 13 Jbeta primers. Method: immunoSEQ multiplex PCR; TCRdb's copy keeps in-frame clones and lacks some. This sample yields about 110,000 clones, of which around 70% are seen a single time; roughly 8.7% belongs to the top ten. Sequenced input: PBMCs. These receptors were collected from a man between 25 and 39 years old in good health and CMV-seropositive.

The chain is built from TRBV29-1 and TRBJ2-1; 11 nucleotides agree with TRBD1. V lost 6 bases and J lost 4; bases outside the gene matches: 2. The CDR3 consists of 13 residues. The V gene's germline CDR1 is SQVTM and CDR2 ANQGSEA. CDR3 bases: TGCAGCGTGGGGACAGGGGGGTACAATGAGCAGTTCTTC. This encodes CSVGTGGYNEQFF.

This clone was seen once. The chain carries TRBV5-8 and TRBJ2-7; 10 bases match TRBD1. The CDR3 is 14 amino acids. The germline gives CDR1 SGHTS, CDR2 YDEGEE. V shed 2 bases, J shed 4 bases, and the junction held 3 bases outside the gene matches. The chain's CDR3 is CASSFGDRGYEQYF. Written as DNA, the CDR3 is TGTGCCAGCAGCTTCGGGGACAGGGGATACGAGCAGTACTTC.

The chain is built from TRBV5-6 and TRBJ1-3; no clear D gene. The CDR3 spans 15 residues. Germline V CDR1 and CDR2: SGHDT, YYEEEE. V lost 0 bases and J lost 0, with 7 bases in between. The CDR3 spells CASSLVVSSGNTIYF. For the CDR3, the DNA is TGTGCCAGCAGCTTGGTGGTCAGCTCTGGAAACACCATATATTTT.

CDR3 bases: TGTGCCAGCAGCTCAGACGGGGGGGCTGGAAACACCATATATTTT. Protein: CASSSDGGAGNTIYF. The rearrangement links TRBV9 to TRBJ1-3; tentatively, D is TRBD1 (5 bases). With 4 bases removed from V and 2 bases from J, the gap between germline ends came to 13 bases. The CDR3 is made up of 15 amino acids. CDR1 SGDLS and CDR2 YYNGEE come from the germline V gene.

The table lists this clone with a few counts. V gene TRBV7-6 combines with J gene TRBJ2-6; the match to TRBD1 covers 12 bases. Germline assignment: CDR1 SGHVS and CDR2 FNYEAQ. There are 19 residues in the CDR3. Trimming took 1 base from V and 1 from J; bases not matched to a gene: 5. DNA for the CDR3: TGTGCCAGCAGCTTAGGAGGGACAGGGGGCAGTTCTGGGGCCAACGTCCTGACTTTC. Translated: CASSLGGTGGSSGANVLTF.

This rearrangement joins TRBV19 to TRBJ1-4; D may be TRBD1 (6 bases). CDR3 length: 15 amino acids. V shed 4 bases and J shed 7 bases, with 16 bases lying between them. Germline CDR1 LNHDA, CDR2 SQIVND (reference sequence). The CDR3 nucleotides read TGTGCCAGTAGTAGCCGGGGCAAGGGGGTTGAAAAACTGTTTTTT. It is translated as CASSSRGKGVEKLFF.

This rearrangement joins TRBV4-1 to TRBJ2-1; 9 bases map to TRBD2. Germline trimming cut 3 bases from V and 4 bases from J; bases unmatched to any gene: 10. CDR1 is MGHRA, CDR2 YSYEKL, per germline. This CDR3 has 17 residues. CDR3 in amino acids: CASSHSGAAGGYNEQFF. The CDR3, as DNA: TGCGCCAGCAGCCATTCAGGGGCAGCGGGGGGATACAATGAGCAGTTCTTC.

The J gene is TRBJ1-5, the V gene TRBV10-3; tentatively, D is TRBD1 (6 bases). There are 15 residues in the CDR3. Deletions cut 10 bases from V and 2 bases from J, with 18 bases between. Looked up from germline, CDR1 is ENHRY and CDR2 is SYGVKD. The CDR3 protein is CATQIQGNGNQPQHF. CDR3 nucleotides: TGTGCCACACAAATACAGGGAAATGGCAATCAGCCCCAGCATTTT.

The chain couples TRBV5-8 to TRBJ1-1; 7 nucleotides agree with TRBD1. This CDR3 has 12 amino acids. Germline trimming cut 4 bases from V and 5 bases from J; bases unmatched to any gene: 2. Germline assignment: CDR1 SGHTS and CDR2 YDEGEE. CDR3 bases: TGTGCCAGCAGCGAGACAGGGACTGAAGCTTTCTTT. As protein: CASSETGTEAFF. Based on the CDR3 plus reference TRBV5-8 and TRBJ1-1, the full variable domain is EAGVTQSPTHLIKTRGQQATLRCSPISGHTSVYWYQQALGLGLQFLLWYDEGEERNRGNFPPRFSGRQFPNYSSELNVNALELEDSALYLCASSETGTEAFFGQGTRLTVV.

The V gene is TRBV2, the J gene TRBJ1-1, with D possibly being TRBD1 (5 bases). Germline-derived CDR1 and CDR2 are SNHLY and FYNNEI. Trimming cost V 4 bases and J 1 base, with 13 bases left between them. This CDR3 is built from 15 residues. CDR3 region: CASSGGRRSNTEAFF. The DNA for the CDR3 is TGTGCCAGCAGTGGGGGCAGGCGGTCGAACACTGAAGCTTTCTTT.

The chain carries TRBV5-1 and TRBJ2-1, with 10 nucleotides matching TRBD2. Germline V gives CDR1 SGHRS, CDR2 YFSETQ. The CDR3 length is 16 residues. After removal of 6 bases from V and 6 bases from J, the junction contained 12 bases not matched to a gene. In nucleotides, the CDR3 is TGCGCCAGCACCATCTGGCCGGGACTAGCGTCCAATGAGCAGTTCTTC. This translates into CASTIWPGLASNEQFF.

V usage is TRBV2 and J usage is TRBJ1-5; no definite D call. CDR1 is SNHLY and CDR2 is FYNNEI in the germline V gene. V lost 4 bases to trimming and J lost 0 bases, with 10 bases between them. The CDR3 is 15 amino acids. The CDR3 bases are TGTGCCAGCAGTGCCCTGCTGAGTAGCAATCAGCCCCAGCATTTT. This translates into CASSALLSSNQPQHF.

There are a few counts of this clone. This sequence joins TRBV27 and TRBJ1-2; TRBD1 agrees at 10 bases. The CDR3 contains 16 residues. V gave up 6 bases and J gave up 5 bases; unmatched junction bases: 12. CDR1 is MNHEY and CDR2 is SMNVEV in the germline V gene (reference sequence). The CDR3: CASSPGTGVPQYGYTF. CDR3 bases: TGTGCCAGCAGCCCCGGGACAGGGGTGCCACAGTATGGCTACACCTTC.

The chain couples TRBV7-8 to TRBJ1-2; D is uncertain. Germline CDR1 is SGHVS and CDR2 is FQNEAQ. The CDR3 consists of 12 residues. The germline V and J ends were trimmed by 5 bases and 4 bases, with 8 bases remaining between them. The DNA of the CDR3 is TGTGCCAGCAGCCCCGACACCTATGGCTACACCTTC. Its translation is CASSPDTYGYTF.

This clone was seen once. J is TRBJ2-1 and V is TRBV9; maybe TRBD2 (6 bases). The CDR3 loop spans 16 amino acids. Germline CDR1 SGDLS, CDR2 YYNGEE. V lost 0 bases and J 10 bases, leaving 20 bases between the germline ends. CDR3 loop: CASSVAAGTRIGEQFF. The CDR3 DNA is TGTGCCAGCAGCGTAGCAGCCGGGACTCGCATTGGAGAGCAGTTCTTC. The full variable domain, completed using reference TRBV9 and TRBJ2-1, is DSGVTQTPKHLITATGQRVTLRCSPRSGDLSVYWYQQSLDQGLQFLIQYYNGEERAKGNILERFSAQQFPDLHSELNLSSLELGDSALYFCASSVAAGTRIGEQFFGPGTRLTVL.

This rearrangement joins TRBV9 to TRBJ2-3; no clear D. The CDR3 spans 13 residues. From germline, CDR1 is SGDLS and CDR2 YYNGEE. Trimming pared 3 bases from V and 0 bases from J, leaving 5 bases between. As DNA, the CDR3 is TGTGCCAGCAGCGCCCCTAGCACAGATACGCAGTATTTT. Translating gives CASSAPSTDTQYF.